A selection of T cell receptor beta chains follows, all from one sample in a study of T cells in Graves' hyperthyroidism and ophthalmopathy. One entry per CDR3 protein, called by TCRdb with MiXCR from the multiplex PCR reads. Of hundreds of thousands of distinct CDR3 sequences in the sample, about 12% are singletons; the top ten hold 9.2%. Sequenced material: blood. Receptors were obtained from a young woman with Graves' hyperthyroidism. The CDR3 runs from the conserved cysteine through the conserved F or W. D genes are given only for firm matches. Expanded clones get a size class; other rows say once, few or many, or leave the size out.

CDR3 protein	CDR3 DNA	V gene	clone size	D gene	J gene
CASSSGRDNYNEQFF	TGCGCCAGCAGCTCTGGACGGGACAACTACAATGAGCAGTTCTTC	TRBV5-1	NA	NA	TRBJ2-1
CASTTGFSYNEQFF	TGTGCCAGCACTACGGGGTTCTCCTACAATGAGCAGTTCTTC	TRBV6-1	NA	NA	TRBJ2-1
CATSDLTVEGNYGYTF	TGTGCCACCAGTGACCTAACGGTGGAGGGCAACTATGGCTACACCTTC	TRBV24-1	few	NA	TRBJ1-2
CSVEGYRDRVSSYEQYF	TGCAGCGTTGAAGGTTACAGGGACAGGGTGAGCTCCTACGAGCAGTACTTC	TRBV29-1	many	TRBD1	TRBJ2-7
CASSSIRSAATNEKLFF	TGTGCCAGCAGCTCCATTCGCTCGGCGGCAACTAATGAAAAACTGTTTTTT	TRBV11-2	many	NA	TRBJ1-4
CASSGMQETQYF	TGTGCCAGCAGCGGAATGCAAGAGACCCAGTACTTC	TRBV11-2	many	NA	TRBJ2-5
CASSYGGGGGGNYGYTF	TGTGCCAGCAGTTACGGAGGAGGGGGCGGTGGTAACTATGGCTACACCTTC	TRBV6-6	many	TRBD1	TRBJ1-2
CASSLVRSGGGKDTGELFF	TGTGCCAGCAGCTTAGTGCGCAGCGGGGGCGGAAAGGACACCGGGGAGCTGTTTTTT	TRBV11-2	many	TRBD2	TRBJ2-2
CASSLTIRSSSYNEQFF	TGTGCCAGCAGCCTAACGATTAGGTCGAGCTCCTACAATGAGCAGTTCTTC	TRBV11-2	many	NA	TRBJ2-1
CATGPPQETQYF	TGTGCCACGGGACCACCTCAAGAGACCCAGTACTTC	TRBV28	many	NA	TRBJ2-5
CASSSRQGLPGNTIYF	TGTGCCAGCAGTTCTCGCCAGGGGTTACCTGGAAACACCATATATTTT	TRBV6-1	few	NA	TRBJ1-3
CASSSYGETQYF	TGTGCCAGTAGCAGCTACGGGGAGACCCAGTACTTC	TRBV19	few	NA	TRBJ2-5
CASSQGNLQETQYF	TGTGCCAGCAGTCAGGGAAATCTGCAAGAGACCCAGTACTTC	TRBV6-1	many	NA	TRBJ2-5
CASSEVSGSSNYGYTF	TGTGCCAGCAGTGAAGTTAGCGGCAGTTCTAACTATGGCTACACCTTC	TRBV6-1	many	NA	TRBJ1-2
CASKTVSYGYTF	TGTGCCAGCAAGACAGTTTCCTATGGCTACACCTTC	TRBV19	few	NA	TRBJ1-2
CASSLWPRRTDTQYF	TGTGCCAGCAGCCTCTGGCCCAGGCGGACAGATACGCAGTATTTT	TRBV7-2	many	NA	TRBJ2-3
CSAYSGQGDQPQHF	TGCAGTGCCTACTCTGGACAGGGTGATCAGCCCCAGCATTTT	TRBV20-1	many	TRBD1	TRBJ1-5
CASSQARGSGGGYTF	TGTGCCAGCAGCCAAGCCCGGGGGTCAGGGGGCGGCTACACCTTC	TRBV14	NA	TRBD1	TRBJ1-2
CASTRPLSNEQFF	TGTGCCAGCACGCGGCCGTTGTCTAATGAGCAGTTCTTC	TRBV6-2/TRBV6-3	many	NA	TRBJ2-1
CASSLATLAPGHGYTF	TGTGCCAGCAGCTTAGCAACTCTGGCCCCCGGGCATGGCTACACCTTC	TRBV7-6	many	NA	TRBJ1-2